Presented here are 20 T cell receptor beta chains from one specimen sequenced in a study of blood T cell repertoires in COVID-19. Some clones are missing from TCRdb's copy, which holds only in-frame ones; the method was immunoSEQ multiplex PCR. The sample has under 150,000 clones, around 76% seen once. The sample comprised peripheral blood. These receptors all stem from a man older than 75 with acute or convalescent COVID-19.

V is TRBV28 and J is TRBJ1-2; D is undetermined. Germline V gene sequence: CDR1 MDHEN, CDR2 SYDVKM. The V end was cut by 7 bases, the J end by 4 bases, with 10 bases between. The CDR3 sequence is 12 residues long. For the CDR3, the DNA is TGTGCCAGCACCCCGAGGAGCTATGGCTACACCTTC. Its translation is CASTPRSYGYTF.

The chain has TRBV4-3 and TRBJ2-7; D unresolved. Germline V CDR1 and CDR2: LGHNA, YSLEER. The length of the CDR3 is 16 residues. The V and J ends lost 0 bases and 4 bases respectively, with 16 bases between them. The CDR3: CASSQDLTVTGYEQYF. CDR3 in DNA: TGCGCCAGCAGCCAAGATCTGACGGTTACGGGTTACGAGCAGTACTTC.

V gene TRBV18 combines with J gene TRBJ1-1; 7 bases line up with TRBD1. The trim removed 0 bases at V and 4 bases at J, leaving 5 bases unmatched. The germline V gene encodes CDR1 KGHSH and CDR2 LQKENI. The CDR3 runs 15 residues. CDR3 sequence reads: CASSPPAGGSTEAFF. CDR3 bases: TGTGCCAGCTCACCACCAGCAGGGGGATCCACTGAAGCTTTCTTT.

The CDR3 DNA follows: TGCAGCGTTGTACCTCAGACAGGCCTCTACGAGCAGTACTTC. It is translated as CSVVPQTGLYEQYF. This sequence joins TRBV29-1 and TRBJ2-7; D is possibly TRBD1 (6 bases). This CDR3 is built from 14 residues. V was trimmed by 4 bases and J by 3 bases, leaving 16 bases between them. Germline CDR1 SQVTM, CDR2 ANQGSEA.

A single count supports this clone. In nucleotides, the CDR3 is TGTGCCAGCAGTTCAGGGTTGTCAACTAATGAAAAACTGTTTTTT. The encoded protein is CASSSGLSTNEKLFF. The J gene is TRBJ1-4, the V gene TRBV28; a weak D match, TRBD1 (5 bases). The CDR3 is 15 amino acids. From germline, CDR1 is MDHEN and CDR2 SYDVKM. Trimming removed 4 bases from V and 0 bases from J, with 9 bases in between.

The chain has TRBV15 and TRBJ2-1; D perhaps matches TRBD2 (6 bases). The germline V gene encodes CDR1 LNHNV and CDR2 YYDKDF (reference sequence). CDR3 length: 12 amino acids. Trimming stripped 4 bases from V and 10 bases from J, with 11 bases between. CDR3 bases: TGTGCCACCAGCACCAGCCGGGGGGAGCAGTTCTTC. Its protein is CATSTSRGEQFF.

CDR3 DNA: TGTGCCTGGAGTCTCCAGAGCAATCAGCCCCAGCATTTT. It codes for CAWSLQSNQPQHF. This chain connects TRBV30 to TRBJ1-5; D unclear. V was shortened by 2 bases and J by 1 base, with 6 bases between the two germline ends. The CDR3 is 13 residues long. CDR1 GTSNPN and CDR2 SVGIG come from the germline V gene (reference sequence).

This chain uses TRBV5-1 with TRBJ1-1; the D gene is possibly TRBD1 (5 bases). The CDR3 spans 15 residues. Germline CDR1 reads SGHRS; CDR2 reads YFSETQ. Between the trimmed V and J ends, which lost 4 bases and 1 base, there was a span of 14 bases. CDR3 nucleotides: TGCGCCAGCAGCCCTGGGGGGAAGGAGAACACTGAAGCTTTCTTT. Protein: CASSPGGKENTEAFF.

The V call is TRBV6-2 or TRBV6-3, the J call TRBJ1-2; TRBD1 agrees at 8 bases. The V segment lost 6 bases and the J segment 5 bases; nucleotides outside the gene matches: 2. There are 12 residues in the CDR3. CDR1 is MNHEY, CDR2 SVGEGT, per germline. CDR3 nucleotides: TGTGCCAGCAGCAGGGGGCGTTATGGCTACACCTTC. This sequence encodes CASSRGRYGYTF.

This clone showed up just a few times. This chain connects TRBV4-3 to TRBJ2-7; tentatively, D is TRBD2 (5 bases). The CDR3 covers 16 residues. Germline CDR1 and CDR2: LGHNA and YSLEER. V lost 0 bases to trimming and J lost 0 bases, with 12 bases between them. CDR3 sequence: CASSQEYPGTSYEQYF. As DNA, the CDR3 is TGCGCCAGCAGCCAAGAGTACCCGGGAACCTCCTACGAGCAGTACTTC.

The CDR3 reads CASSSGTSGYYTDTQYF. Here the CDR3 DNA reads TGCGCCAGCAGCTCCGGGACTAGCGGTTACTACACAGATACGCAGTATTTT. The chain combines TRBV5-1 with TRBJ2-3; 11 nucleotides align to TRBD2. CDR1 and CDR2 (germline): SGHRS, YFSETQ. Unmatched junction bases numbered 8, after V lost 3 bases and J lost 2 bases. The CDR3 loop spans 17 amino acids.

This clone has more than one count but fewer than ten. The J gene is TRBJ1-6, the V gene TRBV7-9; D is possibly TRBD1 (6 bases). With 1 base removed from V and 9 bases from J, the gap between germline ends came to 16 bases. The CDR3 sequence is 16 residues long. Germline V gene lookup returns CDR1 SEHNR and CDR2 FQNEAQ (reference sequence). The CDR3 spells CASSLVVGQGSSPLHF. CDR3 coding DNA: TGTGCCAGCAGCTTAGTGGTCGGGCAGGGGAGTTCACCCCTCCACTTT.

V and J are TRBV24-1 and TRBJ2-1, with 9 bases fitting TRBD1. Germline trimming cut 3 bases from V and 0 bases from J; bases unmatched to any gene: 11. The CDR3 has 19 amino acids. Germline V gives CDR1 KGHDR, CDR2 SFDVKD. CDR3 nucleotides: TGTGCCACCAGTGATCCTTCCCGGGACAGGGTAGGCTCCTACAATGAGCAGTTCTTC. Amino acid sequence: CATSDPSRDRVGSYNEQFF.

CDR3 DNA sequence: TGCAGTGCTAGTCCGCAGGGTAGCACAGATACGCAGTATTTT. Translating it yields CSASPQGSTDTQYF. J is TRBJ2-3 and V is TRBV20-1; weak D call: TRBD1 (5 bases). V lost 3 bases, J lost 0 bases, and 10 bases lay in between. The CDR3 totals 14 residues. The germline V gene has CDR1 DFQATT and CDR2 SNEGSKA (reference sequence).

V gene TRBV19 combines with J gene TRBJ1-1; 8 nucleotides line up with TRBD1. This CDR3 is 18 amino acids long. V shed 5 bases and J 1 base; nucleotides not matched to a gene: 15. Germline CDR1 and CDR2: LNHDA and SQIVND (reference sequence). The CDR3 DNA reads as TGTGCCAGTAGTGTCGGACTCAGGGGGCGGTCGGGGAACACTGAAGCTTTCTTT. It encodes CASSVGLRGRSGNTEAFF.

The chain links TRBV3-1 (or the pseudogene TRBV3-2) to TRBJ1-1, with D unclear. Germline CDR1 and CDR2: LGHDT and YNNKEL (reference sequence). V was shortened by 1 base and J by 0 bases, with 9 bases between the two germline ends. The CDR3 runs to 15 residues. The DNA for the CDR3 is TGTGCCAGCAGCCAAGGGTTCCAGTTGAACACTGAAGCTTTCTTT. Protein sequence: CASSQGFQLNTEAFF.

This clone was observed a few times. The genes are TRBV4-3 and TRBJ1-2, with 10 bases aligning to TRBD1. CDR3 length: 14 amino acids. Trimming at V came to 6 bases and at J to 5 bases, leaving 6 bases not matched to a gene. From germline, CDR1 is LGHNA and CDR2 YSLEER. The CDR3 loop is CASSQDRGRYGYTF. As DNA, the CDR3 is TGCGCCAGCAGTCAGGACAGGGGGAGGTATGGCTACACCTTC.

The J gene is TRBJ2-3, the V gene TRBV25-1, with TRBD2 matching over 8 bases. Germline-derived CDR1 and CDR2 are MGHDK and SYGVNS. V gave up 8 bases and J gave up 0 bases; unmatched junction bases: 4. The CDR3 length is 14 residues. The CDR3 DNA reads TGTGCCAGCCGTTTAGCGGGGAGCACAGATACGCAGTATTTT. It yields the protein CASRLAGSTDTQYF.

The chain joins TRBV7-2 to TRBJ2-7; no reliable D call. The CDR3 runs 15 residues. Per germline, CDR1 SGHTA and CDR2 FQGNSA. V lost 3 bases to trimming and J lost 0 bases, with 12 bases between them. CDR3 sequence (DNA): TGTGCCAGCAGCTTTGTCTCCTATACCTCCTACGAGCAGTACTTC. This sequence encodes CASSFVSYTSYEQYF.

The chain has TRBV27 and TRBJ2-1; TRBD2 is a possible D gene (6 bases). V was clipped by 8 bases and J by 2 bases, with 16 bases between them. Germline V lookup: CDR1 MNHEY, CDR2 SMNVEV (reference sequence). This CDR3 is built from 15 residues. The CDR3 region has the DNA TGTGCCAGCGGTTCCGGGACTGCCGCCTACAATGAGCAGTTCTTC. Translation: CASGSGTAAYNEQFF.